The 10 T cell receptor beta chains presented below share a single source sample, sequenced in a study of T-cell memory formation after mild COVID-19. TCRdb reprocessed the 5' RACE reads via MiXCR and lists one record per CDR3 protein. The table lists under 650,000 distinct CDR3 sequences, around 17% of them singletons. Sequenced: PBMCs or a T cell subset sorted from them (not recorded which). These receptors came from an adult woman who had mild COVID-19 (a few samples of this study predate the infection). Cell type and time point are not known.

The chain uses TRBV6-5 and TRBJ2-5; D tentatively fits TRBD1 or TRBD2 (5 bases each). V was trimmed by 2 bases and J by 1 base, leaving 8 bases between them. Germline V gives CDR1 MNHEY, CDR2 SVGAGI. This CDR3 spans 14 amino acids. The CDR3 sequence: CASSYGAGQETQYF. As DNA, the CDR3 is TGTGCCAGCAGTTACGGGGCGGGCCAAGAGACCCAGTACTTC.

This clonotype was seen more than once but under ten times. The DNA of the CDR3 is TGTGCCTGGAGTGTAGGGGGGGACGCCTACGAGCAGTACTTC. The encoded protein is CAWSVGGDAYEQYF. This chain uses TRBV30 with TRBJ2-7, with a weak D call TRBD2 (7 bases). The ends were cut back, 0 bases at V and 2 bases at J, with 11 bases in the middle. The length of the CDR3 is 14 residues. Germline assignment: CDR1 GTSNPN and CDR2 SVGIG (reference sequence).

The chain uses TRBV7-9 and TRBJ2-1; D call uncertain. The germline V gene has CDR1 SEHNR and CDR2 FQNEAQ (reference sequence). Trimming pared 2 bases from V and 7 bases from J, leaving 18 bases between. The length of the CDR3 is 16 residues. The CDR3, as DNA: TGTGCCAGCAGCTTACTTGCTGGAGTCCGAAGGAATGAGCAGTTCTTC. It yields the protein CASSLLAGVRRNEQFF.

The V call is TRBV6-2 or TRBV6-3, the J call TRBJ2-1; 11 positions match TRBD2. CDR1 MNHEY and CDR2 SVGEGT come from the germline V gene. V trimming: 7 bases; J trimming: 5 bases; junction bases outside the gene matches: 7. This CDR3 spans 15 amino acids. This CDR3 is CASTPLAGGNNEQFF. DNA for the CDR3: TGTGCCAGCACCCCCCTAGCGGGAGGTAACAATGAGCAGTTCTTC.

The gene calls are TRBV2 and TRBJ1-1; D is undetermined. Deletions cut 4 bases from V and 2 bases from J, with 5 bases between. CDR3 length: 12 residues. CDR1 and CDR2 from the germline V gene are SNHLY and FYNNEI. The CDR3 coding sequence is TGTGCCAGCAGTGTGGAAAACACTGAAGCTTTCTTT. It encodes CASSVENTEAFF. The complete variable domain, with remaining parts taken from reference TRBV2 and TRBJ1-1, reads EPEVTQTPSHQVTQMGQEVILRCVPISNHLYFYWYRQILGQKVEFLVSFYNNEISEKSEIFDDQFSVERPDGSNFTLKIRSTKLEDSAMYFCASSVENTEAFFGQGTRLTVV.

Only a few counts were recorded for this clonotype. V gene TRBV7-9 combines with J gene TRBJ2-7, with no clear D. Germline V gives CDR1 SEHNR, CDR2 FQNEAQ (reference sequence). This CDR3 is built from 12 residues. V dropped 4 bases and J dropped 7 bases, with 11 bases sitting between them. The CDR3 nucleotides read TGTGCCAGCAGCTCCAAAACTGGGGAGCAGTACTTC. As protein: CASSSKTGEQYF.

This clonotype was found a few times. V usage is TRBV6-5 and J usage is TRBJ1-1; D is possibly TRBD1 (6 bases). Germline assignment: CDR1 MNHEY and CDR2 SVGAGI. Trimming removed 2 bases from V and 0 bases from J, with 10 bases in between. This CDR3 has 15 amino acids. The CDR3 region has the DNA TGTGCCAGCAGTTACGAGGGGACACTGAACACTGAAGCTTTCTTT. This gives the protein CASSYEGTLNTEAFF.

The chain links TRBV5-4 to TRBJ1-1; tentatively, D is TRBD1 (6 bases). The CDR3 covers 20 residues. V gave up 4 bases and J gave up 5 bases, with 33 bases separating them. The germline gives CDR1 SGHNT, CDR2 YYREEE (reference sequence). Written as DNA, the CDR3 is TGTGCCAGCAGCCGAAGAACAGGGATCGGAAGGCCCGATAGCGGTACTGAAGCTTTCTTT. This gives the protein CASSRRTGIGRPDSGTEAFF.

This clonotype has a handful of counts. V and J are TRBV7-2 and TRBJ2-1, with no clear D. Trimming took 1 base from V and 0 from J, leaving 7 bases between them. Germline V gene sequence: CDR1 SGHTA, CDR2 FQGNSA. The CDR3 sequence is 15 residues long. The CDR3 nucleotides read TGTGCCAGCAGCTTAGGTCCCGTCTCCTACAATGAGCAGTTCTTC. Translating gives CASSLGPVSYNEQFF.

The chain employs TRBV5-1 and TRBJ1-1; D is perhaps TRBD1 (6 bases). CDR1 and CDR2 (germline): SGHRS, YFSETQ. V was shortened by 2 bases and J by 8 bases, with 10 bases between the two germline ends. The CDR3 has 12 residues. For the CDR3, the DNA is TGCGCCAGCAGCTTACAGGGTGGGGAAGCTTTCTTT. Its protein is CASSLQGGEAFF. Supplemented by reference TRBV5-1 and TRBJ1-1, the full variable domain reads KAGVTQTPRYLIKTRGQQVTLSCSPISGHRSVSWYQQTPGQGLQFLFEYFSETQRNKGNFPGRFSGRQFSNSRSEMNVSTLELGDSALYLCASSLQGGEAFFGQGTRLTVV.